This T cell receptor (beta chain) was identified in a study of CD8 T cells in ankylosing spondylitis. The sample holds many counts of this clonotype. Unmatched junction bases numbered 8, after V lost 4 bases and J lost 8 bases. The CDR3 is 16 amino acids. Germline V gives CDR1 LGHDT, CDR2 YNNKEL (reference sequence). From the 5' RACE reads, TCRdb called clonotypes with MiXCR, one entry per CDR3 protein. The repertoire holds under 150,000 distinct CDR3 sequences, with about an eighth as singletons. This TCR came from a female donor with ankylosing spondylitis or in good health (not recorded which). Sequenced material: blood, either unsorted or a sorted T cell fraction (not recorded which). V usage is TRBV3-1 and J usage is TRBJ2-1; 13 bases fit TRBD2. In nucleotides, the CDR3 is TGTGCCAGCAGCCCTCCCGGACTAGCGGGAGAGTATGAGCAGTTCTTC. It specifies CASSPPGLAGEYEQFF.